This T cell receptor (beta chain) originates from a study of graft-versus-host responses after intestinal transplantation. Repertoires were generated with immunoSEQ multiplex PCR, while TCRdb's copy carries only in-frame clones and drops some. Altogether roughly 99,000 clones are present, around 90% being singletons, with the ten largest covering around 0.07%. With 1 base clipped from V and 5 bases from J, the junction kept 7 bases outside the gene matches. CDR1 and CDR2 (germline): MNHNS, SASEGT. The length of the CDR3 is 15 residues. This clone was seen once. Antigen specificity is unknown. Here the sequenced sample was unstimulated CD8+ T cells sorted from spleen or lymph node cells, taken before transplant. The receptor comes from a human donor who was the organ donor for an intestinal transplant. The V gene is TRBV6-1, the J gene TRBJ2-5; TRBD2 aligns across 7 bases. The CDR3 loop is CASSEELDGGETQYF. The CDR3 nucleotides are TGTGCCAGCAGTGAAGAACTGGACGGGGGGGAGACCCAGTACTTC.